The clone carrying this T cell receptor beta chain was picked up a small number of times. Its antigen is not known. Stem cell-like memory, regulatory, central memory and naive CD4+ cells were sorted via CD45RO/CCR7/CD25/CD127/CD95/CD27. The sample comes from a study of beta chain features in type 1 diabetes. Findings of the study overall: Type 1 diabetes patients showed fewer insertions and more deletions at VDJ junctions. Patients with Type 1 diabetes showed moderately but significantly shorter TCRB CDR3s in all four CD4+ subsets. Because the template was cDNA, high-expressing cells might be over-represented.

Expressed TCRB transcripts were sequenced because the entire RNA isolate underwent reverse transcription. Sequenced by immunoSEQ multiplex PCR; TCRdb stores in-frame clones only, minus some. There are more than 150,000 clones in the sample; approximately 8.4% occur only once, and over 2% lies in the top ten. Trimming removed 0 bases from V and 2 bases from J, with 12 bases in between. CDR1 is SGHDN and CDR2 is FVKESK in the germline V gene. There are 16 residues in the CDR3. This sequence originates from a woman aged 18-30 years in good health. Sequencing input: central memory CD4+ T cells from blood. The rearrangement uses TRBV14 and TRBJ2-3; weak D call: TRBD2 (6 bases). CDR3 DNA: TGTGCCAGCAGCCAAGACCCTTGGAGGGCCACAGATACGCAGTATTTT. Residues: CASSQDPWRATDTQYF.